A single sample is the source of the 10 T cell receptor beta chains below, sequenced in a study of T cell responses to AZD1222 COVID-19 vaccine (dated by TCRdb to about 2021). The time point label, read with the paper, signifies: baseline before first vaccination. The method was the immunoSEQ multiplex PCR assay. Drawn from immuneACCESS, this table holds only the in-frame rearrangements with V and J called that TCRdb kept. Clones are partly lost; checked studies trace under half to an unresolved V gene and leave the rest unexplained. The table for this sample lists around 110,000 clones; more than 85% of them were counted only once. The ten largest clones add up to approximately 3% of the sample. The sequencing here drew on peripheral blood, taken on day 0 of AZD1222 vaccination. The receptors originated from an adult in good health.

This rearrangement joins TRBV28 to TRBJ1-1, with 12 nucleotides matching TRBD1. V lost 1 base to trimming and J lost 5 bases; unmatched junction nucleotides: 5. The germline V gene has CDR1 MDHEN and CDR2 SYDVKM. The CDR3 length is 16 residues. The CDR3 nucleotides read TGTGCCAGCAGTTTATTGGGACAGGGGGCCAGGACTGAAGCTTTCTTT. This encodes CASSLLGQGARTEAFF.

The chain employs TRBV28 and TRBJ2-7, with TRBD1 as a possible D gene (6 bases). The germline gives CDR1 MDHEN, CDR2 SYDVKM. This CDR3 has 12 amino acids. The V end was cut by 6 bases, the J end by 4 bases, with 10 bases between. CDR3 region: CASRQQGYEQYF. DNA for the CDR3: TGTGCCAGCAGACAACAGGGATACGAGCAGTACTTC.

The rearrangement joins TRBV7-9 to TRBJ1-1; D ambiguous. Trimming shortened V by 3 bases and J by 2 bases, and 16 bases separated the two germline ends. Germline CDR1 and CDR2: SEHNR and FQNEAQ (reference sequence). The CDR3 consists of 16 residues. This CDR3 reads CASSFGSGWPNTEAFF. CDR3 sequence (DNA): TGTGCCAGCAGCTTCGGGAGCGGATGGCCTAACACTGAAGCTTTCTTT.

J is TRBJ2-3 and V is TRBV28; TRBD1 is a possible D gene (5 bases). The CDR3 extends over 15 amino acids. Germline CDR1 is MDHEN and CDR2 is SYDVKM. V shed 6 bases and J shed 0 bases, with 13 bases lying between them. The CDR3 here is CASRRTLASTDTQYF. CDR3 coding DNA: TGTGCCAGCAGGCGGACACTCGCTAGCACAGATACGCAGTATTTT.

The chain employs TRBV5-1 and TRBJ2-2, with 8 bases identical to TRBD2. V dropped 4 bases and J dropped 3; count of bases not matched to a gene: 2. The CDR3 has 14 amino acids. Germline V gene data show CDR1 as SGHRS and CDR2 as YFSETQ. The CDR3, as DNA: TGCGCCAGCAGCCGGGGGGGAGACACCGGGGAGCTGTTTTTT. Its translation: CASSRGGDTGELFF.

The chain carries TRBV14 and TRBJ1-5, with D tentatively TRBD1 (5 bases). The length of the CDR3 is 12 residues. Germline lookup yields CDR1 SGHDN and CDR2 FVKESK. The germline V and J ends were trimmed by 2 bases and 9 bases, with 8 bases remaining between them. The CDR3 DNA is TGTGCCAGCAGCCAATCTCAGGGGCCCCAGCATTTT. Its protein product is CASSQSQGPQHF.

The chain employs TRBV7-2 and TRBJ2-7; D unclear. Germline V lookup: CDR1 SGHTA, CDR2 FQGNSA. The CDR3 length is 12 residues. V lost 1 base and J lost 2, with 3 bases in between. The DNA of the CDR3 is TGTGCCAGCAGCTTAGACACCTACGAGCAGTACTTC. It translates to CASSLDTYEQYF.

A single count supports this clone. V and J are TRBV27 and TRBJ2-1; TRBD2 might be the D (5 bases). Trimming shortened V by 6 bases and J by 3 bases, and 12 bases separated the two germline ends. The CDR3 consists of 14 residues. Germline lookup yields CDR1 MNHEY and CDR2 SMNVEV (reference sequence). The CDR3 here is CASRAPEDYNEQFF. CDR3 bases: TGTGCCAGCAGAGCGCCGGAGGACTACAATGAGCAGTTCTTC.

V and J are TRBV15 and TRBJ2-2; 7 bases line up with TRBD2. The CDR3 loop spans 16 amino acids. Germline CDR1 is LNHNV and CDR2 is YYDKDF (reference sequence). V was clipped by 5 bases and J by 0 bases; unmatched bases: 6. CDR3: CATSVGLVANTGELFF. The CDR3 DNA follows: TGTGCCACCAGCGTTGGACTAGTGGCGAACACCGGGGAGCTGTTTTTT. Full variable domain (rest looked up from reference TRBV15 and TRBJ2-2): DAMVIQNPRYQVTQFGKPVTLSCSQTLNHNVMYWYQQKSSQAPKLLFHYYDKDFNNEADTPDNFQSRRPNTSFCFLDIRSPGLGDTAMYLCATSVGLVANTGELFFGEGSRLTVL.

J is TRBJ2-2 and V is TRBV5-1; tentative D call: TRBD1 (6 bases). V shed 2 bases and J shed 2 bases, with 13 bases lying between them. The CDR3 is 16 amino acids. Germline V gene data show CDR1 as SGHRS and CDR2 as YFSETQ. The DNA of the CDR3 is TGCGCCAGCAGCTTTGGGGGCGGCGCTAACACCGGGGAGCTGTTTTTT. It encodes CASSFGGGANTGELFF.